The rows below give T cell receptor beta chains drawn from one sample of a study of neurological immune-mediated disorders. TCRdb ran MiXCR on the 5' RACE reads and lists one entry per CDR3 protein. The sample has 44,000 or so distinct CDR3 sequences, 6% to 7% seen once; the top ten hold around 0.57%. The specimen was CD4+ T cells from blood. The receptor set was obtained from a woman in her forties in good health. Both conserved end residues are part of each CDR3. Each record gives: J gene, D gene, clone size, V gene, CDR3 protein, CDR3 DNA. D genes are given only for firm matches. Where a row states a size, it is once, few, many or the class of an expanded clone; other rows omit it.

TRBJ1-5,.,many,TRBV5-1,CASSFQGGQPQHF,TGCGCCAGCAGCTTCCAGGGAGGTCAGCCCCAGCATTTT
TRBJ2-7,.,many,TRBV3-1,CASSQGAYEQYF,TGTGCCAGCAGCCAAGGGGCCTACGAGCAGTACTTC
TRBJ1-1,.,many,TRBV11-2,CASSPSVGNTEAFF,TGTGCCAGCAGCCCCTCGGTGGGGAACACTGAAGCTTTCTTT
TRBJ2-3,TRBD2,many,TRBV7-2,CASSPWGGTDTQYF,TGTGCCAGCAGCCCTTGGGGAGGGACAGATACGCAGTATTTT
TRBJ1-5,.,many,TRBV20-1,CSARARHNQPQHF,TGCAGTGCTAGGGCCAGGCACAATCAGCCCCAGCATTTT
TRBJ2-3,.,many,TRBV5-1,CASSLYGTDTQYF,TGCGCCAGCAGCTTGTACGGAACAGATACGCAGTATTTT
TRBJ2-1,.,many,TRBV7-9,CASSEQFF,TGTGCCAGCAGTGAGCAGTTCTTC
TRBJ1-5,.,few,TRBV20-1,CSANTGLAQPQHF,TGCAGTGCAAATACAGGGTTAGCTCAGCCCCAGCATTTT
TRBJ2-3,.,many,TRBV20-1,CSARERGGASRVSTDTQYF,TGCAGTGCTAGAGAGAGGGGGGGGGCTAGCCGAGTCAGCACAGATACGCAGTATTTT
TRBJ2-2,.,many,TRBV3-1,CASSPGTSLTGELFF,TGTGCCAGCAGTCCCGGGACTTCACTCACCGGGGAGCTGTTTTTT
TRBJ1-5,.,many,TRBV5-5,CASSGWGGQPQHF,TGTGCCAGCAGCGGGTGGGGGGGTCAGCCCCAGCATTTT
TRBJ2-7,.,many,TRBV5-1,CASTPTSVSGEQYF,TGCGCCAGCACCCCCACGAGTGTGTCCGGCGAGCAGTACTTC
TRBJ1-1,.,.,TRBV19,CASSIQDEGRTEAFF,TGTGCCAGTAGTATCCAGGACGAGGGAAGAACTGAAGCTTTCTTT
TRBJ2-2,.,many,TRBV5-6,CASSLSGADTGELFF,TGTGCCAGCAGCTTGTCAGGGGCGGACACCGGGGAGCTGTTTTTT
TRBJ1-1,.,many,TRBV7-9,CASSLGGANTEAFF,TGTGCCAGCAGCTTAGGAGGGGCTAACACTGAAGCTTTCTTT
TRBJ1-6,.,many,TRBV12-3/TRBV12-4,CASSLSRSPLHF,TGTGCCAGCAGTTTATCACGATCACCCCTCCACTTT
TRBJ2-4,TRBD2,many,TRBV5-6,CASSGPGLAVAKNIQYF,TGTGCCAGCAGCGGACCGGGACTAGCGGTAGCCAAAAACATTCAGTACTTC
TRBJ2-3,TRBD2,many,TRBV27,CASSSVSSGRASTDTQYF,TGTGCCAGCAGTTCCGTCTCTAGCGGGAGGGCCAGCACAGATACGCAGTATTTT
TRBJ1-5,.,many,TRBV6-2/TRBV6-3,CASSQGFGQPQHF,TGTGCCAGCAGCCAGGGTTTCGGTCAGCCCCAGCATTTT
TRBJ2-3,TRBD1,.,TRBV20-1,CSARTGSGTDTQYF,TGCAGTGCTAGGACAGGGTCTGGTACAGATACGCAGTATTTT
TRBJ2-3,.,many,TRBV7-2,CASSLGGVGTDTQYF,TGTGCCAGCAGCTTAGGGGGGGTGGGCACAGATACGCAGTATTTT
TRBJ2-1,TRBD2,many,TRBV5-1,CASYPTSGRGEQFF,TGCGCCAGCTACCCGACTAGCGGGAGAGGTGAGCAGTTCTTC
TRBJ2-5,.,.,TRBV5-1,CASSLHGQETQYF,TGCGCCAGCAGCTTGCATGGGCAAGAGACCCAGTACTTC
TRBJ2-7,TRBD2,many,TRBV20-1,CSASILAGGQQYF,TGCAGTGCTAGCATTCTAGCGGGAGGACAGCAGTACTTC
TRBJ1-4,.,many,TRBV5-1,CASSLDEQGSEKLFF,TGCGCCAGCAGCTTGGATGAGCAGGGAAGTGAAAAACTGTTTTTT
TRBJ2-5,.,many,TRBV15,CATSRGGTQETQYF,TGTGCCACCAGCAGAGGGGGGACCCAAGAGACCCAGTACTTC
TRBJ1-5,.,.,TRBV6-2/TRBV6-3,CASSYSRNQPQHF,TGTGCCAGCAGTTACTCTCGTAATCAGCCCCAGCATTTT
TRBJ2-2,TRBD1,many,TRBV4-1,CASSPTGQGDGELFF,TGCGCCAGCAGCCCCACCGGACAGGGGGACGGGGAGCTGTTTTTT
TRBJ2-1,TRBD2,many,TRBV2,CASSEVRLAVYNEQFF,TGTGCCAGCAGTGAAGTACGACTAGCGGTCTACAATGAGCAGTTCTTC
TRBJ1-3,.,many,TRBV5-1,CASSQGTTGNTIYF,TGCGCCAGCAGCCAGGGGACAACTGGAAACACCATATATTTT
TRBJ2-1,TRBD2,many,TRBV7-2,CASSPHTGTSGNNEQFF,TGTGCCAGCAGCCCCCACACCGGGACTAGCGGCAACAATGAGCAGTTCTTC
TRBJ2-7,.,many,TRBV2,CASSVHIPYEQYF,TGTGCCAGCAGTGTCCACATTCCCTACGAGCAGTACTTC
TRBJ2-1,.,many,TRBV11-2,CASSSGFAPYNEQFF,TGTGCCAGCAGCTCCGGCTTTGCCCCCTACAATGAGCAGTTCTTC
TRBJ1-2,.,many,TRBV11-1,CASSFATGPNYGYTF,TGTGCCAGCAGCTTCGCGACCGGCCCTAACTATGGCTACACCTTC
TRBJ1-1,.,many,TRBV30,CAWSLTGLNTEAFF,TGTGCCTGGAGTTTAACAGGGCTGAACACTGAAGCTTTCTTT
TRBJ2-5,TRBD1,many,TRBV5-1,CASSGGTGSETQYF,TGCGCCAGCAGCGGAGGGACAGGGTCAGAGACCCAGTACTTC
TRBJ2-2,.,many,TRBV12-3/TRBV12-4,CASSFEGELFF,TGTGCCAGCAGTTTTGAGGGGGAGCTGTTTTTT
TRBJ2-5,TRBD2,many,TRBV7-2,CASSLAASGSKETQYF,TGTGCCAGCAGCTTAGCGGCTAGCGGGAGTAAAGAGACCCAGTACTTC
TRBJ2-7,TRBD2,.,TRBV20-1,CSARDKASGMYEQYF,TGCAGTGCTAGAGATAAGGCTAGCGGCATGTACGAGCAGTACTTC
TRBJ2-1,TRBD2,many,TRBV20-1,CSARDGAGGINEQFF,TGCAGTGCTAGAGATGGAGCCGGGGGGATAAATGAGCAGTTCTTC
TRBJ1-2,TRBD1,many,TRBV24-1,CATSDPGQGEYGYTF,TGTGCCACCAGTGATCCTGGACAGGGGGAATATGGCTACACCTTC